The rows below give T cell receptor beta chains drawn from one sample of a study of OX40 agonist ivuxolimab in advanced cancers. Assay used: immunoSEQ multiplex PCR; TCRdb lists only in-frame clones, some missing. This sample yields some 100,000 clones, of which around 84% are seen a single time; around 1.1% belongs to the top ten. The starting material was CD4+ or CD8+ T cells sorted from blood, obtained in a trial of the OX40 agonist ivuxolimab. All receptors come from an adult with an advanced solid tumor such as melanoma, head and neck, liver or kidney cancer. CDR3s include the opening cysteine and the closing phenylalanine or tryptophan. D genes are given only for firm matches. Rows give clone size only sometimes, using once, few, many, or a class for an expanded clone.

TRBJ2-4 | NA | TRBV14 | NA | TGTGCCAGCAGCCAGGGGGGCATTCAGTACTTC | CASSQGGIQYF
TRBJ1-5 | NA | TRBV19 | NA | TGTGCCAGCAAGACTCACGCCACCATGGTTAGCAATCAGCCCCAGCATTTT | CASKTHATMVSNQPQHF
TRBJ1-2 | TRBD1 | TRBV7-3 | NA | TGTGCCAGCAGCTTAAACACCGGGACAGGGGATGGCTACACCTTC | CASSLNTGTGDGYTF
TRBJ1-2 | NA | TRBV19 | once | TGTGCCAGTAGTCCCGATAACTATGGCTACACCTTC | CASSPDNYGYTF
TRBJ1-4 | NA | TRBV6-1 | NA | TGTGCCAGCAGGCCGGGACCTAATGAAAAACTGTTTTTT | CASRPGPNEKLFF
TRBJ1-3 | NA | TRBV19 | NA | TGTGCCAGTAGAAGCGGGGCGGCTGGAAACACCATATATTTT | CASRSGAAGNTIYF
TRBJ1-4 | TRBD1 | TRBV7-2 | NA | TGTGCCAGCAGCTTGTGGGGACAGGAGGCCGGAAAACTGTTTTTT | CASSLWGQEAGKLFF
TRBJ2-3 | NA | TRBV7-9 | NA | TGTGCCAGCAGCCAGAGATTCGCGGTTGGCACAGATACGCAGTATTTT | CASSQRFAVGTDTQYF
TRBJ1-6 | NA | TRBV20-1 | NA | TGCAGTGCTAGCTGGGTTCGGGCCCTCCACTTT | CSASWVRALHF
TRBJ1-4 | NA | TRBV6-5 | few | TGTGCCACCCGGAGGGGGGGCGTTGAAAAACTGTTTTTT | CATRRGGVEKLFF
TRBJ1-2 | NA | TRBV2 | NA | TGTGCCAGCAATTGGGGGGGAAGGTATGGCTACACCTTC | CASNWGGRYGYTF
TRBJ2-3 | TRBD2 | TRBV5-4 | once | TGTGCCAGCAGCCTAATGCGACTAGCCAGCACAGATACGCAGTATTTT | CASSLMRLASTDTQYF
TRBJ2-3 | TRBD2 | TRBV7-3 | NA | TGTGCCAGCACCCTCCGAAGCGGGGAAAGCACAGATACGCAGTATTTT | CASTLRSGESTDTQYF
TRBJ1-4 | TRBD1 | TRBV19 | NA | TGTGCCAGTAGTCCCTCGGACAGGGGATGGGAAAAACTGTTTTTT | CASSPSDRGWEKLFF
TRBJ1-1 | NA | TRBV4-1 | few | TGCGCCAGCAGCCAAGCGGGATCACTGAACACTGAAGCTTTCTTT | CASSQAGSLNTEAFF
TRBJ1-2 | NA | TRBV7-2 | NA | TGTGCCAGCAGAATCCAGGGAGGCTATGGCTACACCTTC | CASRIQGGYGYTF
TRBJ2-1 | NA | TRBV19 | NA | TGTGCCAGTAGTATACAGGCGGGGCCCGGGGAGCAGTTCTTC | CASSIQAGPGEQFF
TRBJ1-2 | TRBD1 | TRBV5-8 | NA | TGTGCCAGCAGCACCGACAGGGACTATGGCTACACCTTC | CASSTDRDYGYTF
TRBJ2-7 | NA | TRBV14 | NA | TGTGCCAGCAGCCTCGCTAGCTACTCCTACGAGCAGTACTTC | CASSLASYSYEQYF
TRBJ1-1 | NA | TRBV5-4 | NA | TGTGCCAGCAGCTTGGCCTCGACAGTTCCTGAAGCTTTCTTT | CASSLASTVPEAFF
TRBJ1-5 | NA | TRBV28 | NA | TGTGCCAGCAGTTTGGGGCCTAGCAATCAGCCCCAGCATTTT | CASSLGPSNQPQHF
TRBJ2-4 | TRBD2 | TRBV18 | NA | TGTGCCAGCTCACCGCAGGGGATGGGACTAGGAAGCAAAAACATTCAGTACTTC | CASSPQGMGLGSKNIQYF
TRBJ1-4 | NA | TRBV2 | NA | TGTGCCAGCAGTGTAGCCGGGGGGGAAACTAATGAAAAACTGTTTTTT | CASSVAGGETNEKLFF